The rows below give T cell receptor beta chains drawn from one sample of a study of blood T cell repertoires in COVID-19. Method: immunoSEQ multiplex PCR; TCRdb's copy keeps in-frame clones and lacks some. There are approximately 250,000 clones in the sample; more than 75% occur only once, and approximately 10% lies in the top ten. Sequencing was done on a sample of peripheral blood. The receptors were sampled from a middle-aged man with active or convalescent COVID-19. Both conserved end residues are part of each CDR3. Each record gives: D gene, V gene, J gene, CDR3 length, clone size, CDR3 protein, CDR3 DNA. A D gene is named only where the DNA matches it firmly. Where a row states a size, it is once, few, many or the class of an expanded clone; other rows omit it.

D gene: TRBD1; V gene: TRBV4-1; J gene: TRBJ2-1; CDR3 length: 16; clone size: .; CDR3 protein: CASSPPDRGYYNEQFF; CDR3 DNA: TGCGCCAGCAGCCCCCCAGACAGGGGCTATTACAATGAGCAGTTCTTC
D gene: TRBD2; V gene: TRBV6-4; J gene: TRBJ2-3; CDR3 length: 17; clone size: .; CDR3 protein: CASSIQKRGASTDTQYF; CDR3 DNA: TGTGCCAGCAGTATACAAAAGCGGGGGGCTAGCACAGATACGCAGTATTTT
D gene: TRBD2; V gene: TRBV2; J gene: TRBJ2-1; CDR3 length: 16; clone size: .; CDR3 protein: CASFSGRAQGYNEQFF; CDR3 DNA: TGTGCCAGCTTTAGCGGGAGGGCCCAGGGGTACAATGAGCAGTTCTTC
D gene: TRBD1; V gene: TRBV6-5; J gene: TRBJ2-7; CDR3 length: 13; clone size: once; CDR3 protein: CASSRTGVREQYF; CDR3 DNA: TGTGCCAGCAGTCGAACAGGGGTACGCGAGCAGTACTTC
D gene: .; V gene: TRBV24-1; J gene: TRBJ2-1; CDR3 length: 17; clone size: .; CDR3 protein: CATSDRVSGLYTNEQFF; CDR3 DNA: TGTGCCACCAGTGACCGCGTTTCGGGTTTGTATACCAATGAGCAGTTCTTC
D gene: .; V gene: TRBV27; J gene: TRBJ1-2; CDR3 length: 16; clone size: .; CDR3 protein: CASSLSINRGFTGYTF; CDR3 DNA: TGTGCCAGCAGTTTATCGATAAATCGGGGGTTCACAGGCTACACCTTC
D gene: TRBD1; V gene: TRBV5-1; J gene: TRBJ2-3; CDR3 length: 14; clone size: .; CDR3 protein: CASRRQGAMDTQYF; CDR3 DNA: TGCGCCAGCAGGCGACAGGGGGCGATGGATACGCAGTATTTT
D gene: TRBD2; V gene: TRBV7-6; J gene: TRBJ2-7; CDR3 length: 14; clone size: once; CDR3 protein: CASSFGGGEYEQYF; CDR3 DNA: TGTGCCAGCAGCTTCGGGGGGGGCGAATACGAGCAGTACTTC
D gene: TRBD2; V gene: TRBV19; J gene: TRBJ2-5; CDR3 length: 15; clone size: .; CDR3 protein: CASSIGRLALETQYF; CDR3 DNA: TGTGCCAGTAGTATAGGGCGACTAGCCCTGGAGACCCAGTACTTC
D gene: .; V gene: TRBV21-1; J gene: TRBJ2-4; CDR3 length: 16; clone size: .; CDR3 protein: CASRLGFPGGKNIQYF; CDR3 DNA: TGTGCCAGCAGGTTGGGGTTCCCGGGAGGCAAAAACATTCAGTACTTC
D gene: .; V gene: TRBV7-9; J gene: TRBJ2-5; CDR3 length: 14; clone size: .; CDR3 protein: CASSLFSYQETQYF; CDR3 DNA: TGTGCCAGCAGCTTATTTTCCTACCAAGAGACCCAGTACTTC
D gene: TRBD2; V gene: TRBV30; J gene: TRBJ2-3; CDR3 length: 15; clone size: .; CDR3 protein: CAWSAASGATDTQYF; CDR3 DNA: TGTGCCTGGAGTGCGGCTAGCGGGGCCACAGATACGCAGTATTTT
D gene: TRBD1; V gene: TRBV5-4; J gene: TRBJ1-4; CDR3 length: 14; clone size: .; CDR3 protein: CASSLGQGPEKLFF; CDR3 DNA: TGTGCCAGCAGCTTGGGACAGGGCCCTGAAAAACTGTTTTTT
D gene: .; V gene: TRBV3-1/TRBV3-2; J gene: TRBJ1-2; CDR3 length: 13; clone size: .; CDR3 protein: CASSQEGSVGYTF; CDR3 DNA: TGTGCCAGCAGCCAAGAAGGGAGCGTTGGCTACACCTTC
D gene: TRBD1; V gene: TRBV5-1; J gene: TRBJ1-4; CDR3 length: 16; clone size: .; CDR3 protein: CASSFTGALTSEKLFF; CDR3 DNA: TGCGCCAGCAGCTTCACAGGGGCCCTAACTTCTGAAAAACTGTTTTTT
D gene: .; V gene: TRBV27; J gene: TRBJ2-7; CDR3 length: 14; clone size: .; CDR3 protein: CASRQAGANYEQYF; CDR3 DNA: TGTGCCAGCAGACAAGCAGGGGCTAACTACGAGCAGTACTTC
D gene: TRBD1; V gene: TRBV14; J gene: TRBJ1-6; CDR3 length: 15; clone size: .; CDR3 protein: CASSLAGGAGSALHF; CDR3 DNA: TGTGCCAGCAGCCTAGCAGGGGGCGCGGGTTCGGCCCTCCACTTT
D gene: .; V gene: TRBV19; J gene: TRBJ1-5; CDR3 length: 12; clone size: few; CDR3 protein: CASSTPLGAQHF; CDR3 DNA: TGTGCCAGTAGTACCCCCCTAGGGGCCCAGCATTTT
D gene: .; V gene: TRBV9; J gene: TRBJ2-7; CDR3 length: 15; clone size: .; CDR3 protein: CASSVGYSNTYEQYF; CDR3 DNA: TGTGCCAGCAGCGTAGGATATTCTAATACCTACGAGCAGTACTTC
D gene: .; V gene: TRBV28; J gene: TRBJ1-6; CDR3 length: 15; clone size: .; CDR3 protein: CASKPNRAYNSPLHF; CDR3 DNA: TGTGCCAGCAAGCCGAACAGGGCTTATAATTCACCCCTCCACTTT
D gene: .; V gene: TRBV7-9; J gene: TRBJ2-7; CDR3 length: 14; clone size: .; CDR3 protein: CASSPRRRGYEQYF; CDR3 DNA: TGTGCCAGCAGCCCGCGACGCCGCGGCTACGAGCAGTACTTC
D gene: .; V gene: TRBV10-3; J gene: TRBJ1-1; CDR3 length: 15; clone size: .; CDR3 protein: CAISESRDWNTEAFF; CDR3 DNA: TGTGCCATCAGTGAGTCGAGAGATTGGAACACTGAAGCTTTCTTT